The 19 T cell receptor beta chains reported below all come from one sample, sequenced in a study of T cells after yellow fever vaccination. A single record per CDR3 protein comes from TCRdb applying MiXCR to the 5' RACE reads. The table records under 500,000 distinct CDR3 sequences, around 20% of them present only once. This material consisted of PBMCs, taken before the yellow fever booster vaccination. The receptors stem from a man in his late teens or twenties who received the YFV17D yellow fever vaccine.

A few counts support this clonotype. The chain has TRBV20-1 and TRBJ2-7; 7 bases map to TRBD1. This CDR3 region has 14 residues. V dropped 0 bases and J dropped 2; count of bases not matched to a gene: 4. Germline-derived CDR1 and CDR2 are DFQATT and SNEGSKA (reference sequence). The CDR3 region has the DNA TGCAGTGCTAGAGATCTGGACAGGCCCTACGAGCAGTACGTC. Protein sequence: CSARDLDRPYEQYV.

The table lists this clonotype with a few counts. V is TRBV9 and J is TRBJ2-3, with TRBD2 as a possible D gene (6 bases). This CDR3 has 12 residues. V was cut by 3 bases and J by 10 bases, with 12 bases left in between. CDR1 and CDR2 (germline): SGDLS, YYNGEE. CDR3 DNA sequence: TGTGCCAGCAGCGATTTCGGGAGTGCGCAGTATTTT. It translates to CASSDFGSAQYF.

The chain recombines TRBV20-1 with TRBJ1-1; D is ambiguous. Trimming shortened V by 4 bases and J by 3 bases, and 9 bases separated the two germline ends. Germline CDR1 DFQATT, CDR2 SNEGSKA (reference sequence). This CDR3 comprises 12 residues. The CDR3 DNA reads as TGCAGTGCTAACGGACGGGACACTGAAGCTTTCTTT. Translated: CSANGRDTEAFF.

This clonotype was seen only a few times. This sequence joins TRBV7-2 and TRBJ2-3; 8 bases are a match to TRBD2. Trimming cost V 5 bases and J 4 bases; bases outside gene matches: 11. In germline, CDR1 is SGHTA, CDR2 FQGNSA. There are 16 residues in the CDR3. The CDR3 loop reads CASSPDRGGGADTQYF. The CDR3 DNA reads TGTGCCAGCAGCCCTGATCGGGGGGGAGGGGCAGATACGCAGTATTTT.

This clonotype was observed many times. The V gene is TRBV20-1, the J gene TRBJ2-2, with a tentative D call TRBD2 (7 bases). Germline CDR1 and CDR2: DFQATT and SNEGSKA (reference sequence). The V gene lost 0 bases and the J gene lost 3 bases, with 17 bases spanning the gap. This CDR3 contains 17 residues. The CDR3: CSARDPGAGAHTGELFF. CDR3 in DNA: TGCAGTGCTAGAGACCCAGGGGCGGGGGCCCACACCGGGGAGCTGTTTTTT.

This clonotype was detected only a few times. Here the CDR3 DNA reads TGTGCCAGCAGCTTAGGGGTAGCCACTGAAGCTTTCTTT. Translation: CASSLGVATEAFF. This chain uses TRBV7-8 with TRBJ1-1; D is unclear. The CDR3 is made up of 13 amino acids. The germline CDR1 and CDR2 sequences are SGHVS and FQNEAQ. V lost 1 base to trimming and J lost 4 bases, with 7 bases between them.

This clonotype was seen a handful of times. The V gene is TRBV6-2 or TRBV6-3, the J gene TRBJ1-2, with D uncertain. Germline lookup yields CDR1 MNHEY and CDR2 SVGEGT. The V gene lost 2 bases and the J gene lost 8 bases, with 6 bases spanning the gap. The CDR3 is 11 residues long. The CDR3 coding sequence is TGTGCCAGCAGTTACGGTACCGGCTACACCTTC. It is translated as CASSYGTGYTF.

The chain employs TRBV12-3 or TRBV12-4 and TRBJ2-1; 8 nucleotides agree with TRBD2. The V and J ends lost 6 bases and 6 bases, in that order; junction bases with no gene match: 7. This CDR3 spans 14 amino acids. CDR3 nucleotides: TGTGCCAGCAGCGGGCGGGGGGCTTTCAATGAGCAGTTCTTC. This encodes CASSGRGAFNEQFF.

The rearrangement uses TRBV5-1 and TRBJ2-1, with D perhaps TRBD2 (5 bases). Trimming took off 0 bases at V and 6 bases at J, with 10 bases between the two ends. The length of the CDR3 is 14 residues. Looked up from germline, CDR1 is SGHRS and CDR2 is YFSETQ. The DNA of the CDR3 is TGCGCCAGCAGCTTGGCCGGGATCGGCAATGAGCAGTTCTTC. It is translated as CASSLAGIGNEQFF.

The genes are TRBV3-1 and TRBJ2-5; D possibly corresponds to TRBD2 (5 bases). CDR1 and CDR2 (germline): LGHDT, YNNKEL (reference sequence). CDR3 length equals 14 residues. The V gene lost 7 bases and the J gene lost 4 bases, with 16 bases spanning the gap. CDR3 loop: CASTRGVGLETQYF. Here the CDR3 DNA reads TGTGCCAGCACCCGGGGAGTAGGTTTAGAGACCCAGTACTTC.

The sample holds a few counts of this clonotype. The rearrangement uses TRBV18 and TRBJ1-1; D uncertain. This CDR3 contains 13 residues. Germline CDR1 reads KGHSH; CDR2 reads LQKENI. Trimming took 5 bases from V and 11 from J, leaving 18 bases between them. The DNA of the CDR3 is TGTGCCAGCTCAGCCACCGGCAGTCTGTCTGCTTTCTTT. Protein sequence: CASSATGSLSAFF.

The chain links TRBV7-9 to TRBJ2-7; D ambiguous. CDR1 is SEHNR, CDR2 FQNEAQ, per germline (reference sequence). Trimming removed 4 bases from V and 0 bases from J, with 16 bases in between. This CDR3 contains 16 residues. In DNA, the CDR3 is TGTGCCAGCAGCTCCGAGAGGACGTTTAGCTCCTACGAGCAGTACTTC. This encodes CASSSERTFSSYEQYF.

This clonotype came up a few times. The chain carries TRBV7-3 and TRBJ2-5; D possibly matches TRBD1 or TRBD2 (5 bases each). The length of the CDR3 is 15 residues. V was shortened by 5 bases and J by 1 base, with 14 bases between the two germline ends. Germline V gene data show CDR1 as SGHTA and CDR2 as FQGTGA. The CDR3 loop reads CASSPGRAAQETQYF. Written as DNA, the CDR3 is TGTGCCAGCAGCCCAGGGCGAGCGGCCCAAGAGACCCAGTACTTC.

Many counts were recorded for this clonotype. The CDR3 spells CASSFGENTEAFF. The DNA of the CDR3 is TGTGCCAGCAGCTTTGGGGAGAACACTGAAGCTTTCTTT. J is TRBJ1-1 and V is TRBV6-4; D is uncertain. V was cut by 6 bases and J by 1 base, with 9 bases left in between. Germline V CDR1 and CDR2: MRHNA, SNTAGT. The CDR3 consists of 13 residues.

The rearrangement links TRBV27 to TRBJ2-2; no definite D call. The CDR3 loop spans 10 amino acids. Per germline, CDR1 MNHEY and CDR2 SMNVEV (reference sequence). The V gene lost 7 bases and the J gene lost 5 bases, with 2 bases spanning the gap. In DNA form, the CDR3 reads TGTGCCAGCACTACCGGGGAGCTGTTTTTT. It translates to CASTTGELFF.

This clonotype was picked up many times. No DNA is shown, since the ends of the CDR3 on it are uncertain; the CDR3 is the one TCRdb lists. V gene TRBV27 combines with J gene TRBJ2-2; the listed D gene, TRBD2, was not tested against the DNA. With termini counted, the CDR3 has 18 amino acids. Germline V lookup: CDR1 MNHEY, CDR2 SMNVEV (reference sequence). This CDR3 is CTSSSRTSGGLTPGSCFF.

As to this clonotype: At one end the junction does not follow the germline gene, possibly because of a read error. This chain uses TRBV6-2 or TRBV6-3 with TRBJ1-2; D is possibly TRBD1 (5 bases). The CDR3 has 14 residues. Germline CDR1 reads MNHEY; CDR2 reads SVGEGT. The chain's CDR3 is CASRYSTADYGYTF. In DNA, the CDR3 is TGTGCCAGCAGATACTCGACAGCAGACTATGGCTACACCTTC.

Only one count was recorded for this clonotype. The chain carries TRBV15 and TRBJ2-1; 7 bases match TRBD1. CDR1 is LNHNV and CDR2 is YYDKDF in the germline V gene (reference sequence). There are 19 residues in the CDR3. J lost 3 bases, V lost 0 bases, and 14 bases had no gene match. The DNA for the CDR3 is TGTGCCACCAGCAGAGATCAAATTGACAGGGTCCTCCTCTACAATGAGCAGTTCTTC. The encoded protein is CATSRDQIDRVLLYNEQFF.

The genes are TRBV20-1 and TRBJ2-3; 7 positions match TRBD2. The CDR3 has 16 residues. The J segment lost 5 bases and the V segment lost 4 bases, leaving 15 bases of the junction unmatched. Germline CDR1 is DFQATT and CDR2 is SNEGSKA (reference sequence). The CDR3 nucleotides read TGCAGTGCTATCTGGCCGTCGGGGGGACGGGGAGATACGCAGTATTTT. This codes for CSAIWPSGGRGDTQYF.